This T cell receptor (beta chain) was captured by sequencing in a study of chemoradiotherapy in HPV16-positive cancers. With regard to this clone: Its target is not known.

This CDR3 has 14 residues. V lost 5 bases and J lost 4, with 14 bases in between. Germline lookup yields CDR1 SGHTA and CDR2 FQGTGA. Study findings and constraints: Only two HPV16-positive patients supplied the functional HPV-specificity definition.

Method: immunoSEQ multiplex PCR; TCRdb's copy keeps in-frame clones and lacks some. The data show 2,000 to 2,500 clones, approximately 70% seen once. This chain connects TRBV7-3 to TRBJ1-1; the D is unclear. The TCR comes from a human donor with HPV-associated anogenital cancer. The specimen was obtained from a patient who underwent chemoradiotherapy. The CDR3 DNA reads as TGTGCCAGCAGCCCCGCTGGTGTGGCCACTGAAGCTTTCTTT. Protein product: CASSPAGVATEAFF.